This T cell receptor (beta chain) was sequenced in a study of cytomegalovirus exposure and HLA in healthy donors. Study results and caveats: A later analysis found TCR association rates differed by HLA locus, highest for DRB1 and lowest for HLA-C. Many donors carried some public TCRs, although rarity characterized most TCR sequences. In a later analysis, a missense DCLRE1C variant was linked to TCR beta V- and J-gene trimming. Most of the TCR beta V segments (in an earlier analysis) were productive either about 90% or about 30% of the time.

With 5 bases removed from V and 10 bases from J, the gap between germline ends came to 20 bases. Germline values: CDR1 SEHNR, CDR2 FQNEAQ (reference sequence). The CDR3 covers 14 residues. Worth noting for this clone: What it binds is unknown.

The study ran its PCR with 60 Vbeta and 13 Jbeta primers. The assay was immunoSEQ multiplex PCR, and TCRdb's table has in-frame clones only and misses some. This sample yields 250,000 to 350,000 clones, of which roughly 70% are seen a single time; about 2.2% belongs to the top ten. This chain connects TRBV7-9 to TRBJ2-5; the D gene is possibly TRBD1 (6 bases). The specimen sequenced was PBMCs. The TCR comes from a female donor in good health and CMV-seronegative. The CDR3 DNA reads TGTGCCAGCAGCCGAACAGGGACCCTCGGTGACCAGTACTTC. This encodes CASSRTGTLGDQYF.